These 11 T cell receptor beta chains were sequenced from one sample in a study of T cells in Graves' hyperthyroidism and ophthalmopathy. Researchers took RNA transcripts and amplified the TCR beta CDR3 regions from them. RT-PCR in the first round (using the HTBI primer set) targeted the TCR CDR3. TCRdb re-called the multiplex PCR reads through MiXCR, storing one row per CDR3 protein. The sample has roughly 250,000 distinct CDR3 sequences, about 14% seen once. The specimen was blood. These receptors all stem from a woman in her 40s with Graves' hyperthyroidism that later progressed to Graves' ophthalmopathy.

Many counts were recorded for this clonotype. The gene calls are TRBV5-6 and TRBJ2-3; possibly TRBD1 for D (5 bases). This CDR3 is 15 amino acids long. The germline V gene encodes CDR1 SGHDT and CDR2 YYEEEE. With 1 base removed from V and 5 bases from J, the gap between germline ends came to 14 bases. The CDR3: CASSLRQGMRDTQYF. CDR3 nucleotide sequence: TGTGCCAGCAGCTTGCGGCAGGGCATGCGAGATACGCAGTATTTT.

This clonotype was observed many times. The chain combines TRBV28 with TRBJ2-7; D not resolved. The V end was cut by 8 bases, the J end by 2 bases, with 10 bases between. The CDR3 totals 12 residues. Germline assignment: CDR1 MDHEN and CDR2 SYDVKM. The CDR3 reads CASEETPYEQYF. CDR3 nucleotides: TGTGCCAGCGAAGAGACGCCCTACGAGCAGTACTTC.

This clonotype was seen repeatedly, ten times or more. The chain is built from TRBV29-1 and TRBJ2-7; 7 nucleotides match TRBD1. V shed 7 bases and J 0 bases; nucleotides not matched to a gene: 3. CDR3 length equals 12 residues. CDR1 is SQVTM, CDR2 ANQGSEA, per germline. The CDR3 region is CSGRQGSYEQYF. In nucleotides, the CDR3 is TGCAGCGGCAGACAGGGCTCCTACGAGCAGTACTTC.

This clonotype came up a few times. The chain carries TRBV4-1 and TRBJ2-5; 10 bases match TRBD1. CDR3 length equals 14 residues. Germline CDR1 reads MGHRA; CDR2 reads YSYEKL. Trimming at V came to 6 bases and at J to 3 bases, leaving 4 bases not matched to a gene. The CDR3 DNA reads as TGCGCCAGCAGTCGGACAGGGGGTAAAGAGACCCAGTACTTC. It translates to CASSRTGGKETQYF.

In this sample, this clonotype turned up once. This rearrangement joins TRBV7-9 to TRBJ2-3; D gene ambiguous. Germline values: CDR1 SEHNR, CDR2 FQNEAQ (reference sequence). The CDR3 spans 14 residues. The ends were cut back, 5 bases at V and 3 bases at J, with 12 bases in the middle. The CDR3 DNA reads TGTGCCAGCAGCGCAGAGTTCGCAACAGATACGCAGTATTTT. Protein product: CASSAEFATDTQYF.

This clonotype is medium-sized (0.01 to 0.1%) within its sample. The CDR3 DNA is TGTGCCAGCAGCTCCCCGTTCAGTGGGGGCAATGAGCAGTTCTTC. It yields the protein CASSSPFSGGNEQFF. The rearrangement uses TRBV3-1 and TRBJ2-1; D tentatively fits TRBD1 or TRBD2 (5 bases each). CDR3 length equals 15 residues. Germline V CDR1 and CDR2: LGHDT, YNNKEL (reference sequence). V gave up 5 bases and J gave up 6 bases, with 17 bases separating them.

This clonotype came up many times. This sequence joins TRBV18 and TRBJ2-3, with TRBD2 matching 11 bases. The V gene's germline CDR1 is KGHSH and CDR2 LQKENI. CDR3 length: 15 amino acids. V was clipped by 4 bases and J by 3 bases; unmatched bases: 3. The CDR3 loop is CASSRTSGGTDTQYF. The CDR3 DNA reads TGTGCCAGCTCACGCACTAGCGGGGGAACAGATACGCAGTATTTT.

There are many counts of this clonotype. The chain joins TRBV28 to TRBJ2-2; TRBD2 might be the D (6 bases). The germline V gene has CDR1 MDHEN and CDR2 SYDVKM. The CDR3 runs to 14 residues. V was trimmed by 8 bases and J by 4 bases, leaving 14 bases between them. CDR3 sequence reads: CASAPWGVTGELFF. For the CDR3, the DNA is TGTGCCAGCGCCCCCTGGGGGGTCACCGGGGAGCTGTTTTTT.

In its sample, this clonotype was seen many times. This chain uses TRBV30 with TRBJ1-1; D not resolved. Per the germline V gene, CDR1 is GTSNPN and CDR2 is SVGIG (reference sequence). The CDR3 extends over 13 amino acids. Between the trimmed V and J ends, which lost 0 bases and 4 bases, there was a span of 9 bases. The CDR3 bases are TGTGCCTGGAGTGTAGGACTCTTCACTGAAGCTTTCTTT. Residues: CAWSVGLFTEAFF. The entire variable domain, with the rest obtained from reference TRBV30 and TRBJ1-1, is as follows: SQTIHQWPATLVQPVGSPLSLECTVEGTSNPNLYWYRQAAGRGLQLLFYSVGIGQISSEVPQNLSASRPQDRQFILSSKKLLLSDSGFYLCAWSVGLFTEAFFGQGTRLTVV.

This clonotype showed up just once. V gene TRBV7-2 combines with J gene TRBJ2-1; TRBD2 aligns across 14 bases. CDR3 size: 15 residues. Germline CDR1 is SGHTA and CDR2 is FQGNSA. V dropped 6 bases and J dropped 4; count of bases not matched to a gene: 2. The DNA for the CDR3 is TGTGCCAGCAGACGGACTAGCGGGAGGTACAATGAGCAGTTCTTC. Protein product: CASRRTSGRYNEQFF.

This clonotype was detected ten times or more. The chain employs TRBV3-1 and TRBJ2-1; D unresolved. The CDR3 totals 13 residues. Trimming pared 3 bases from V and 4 bases from J, leaving 7 bases between. CDR1 is LGHDT, CDR2 YNNKEL, per germline (reference sequence). For the CDR3, the DNA is TGTGCCAGCAGCCAGGGCAGTTACAATGAGCAGTTCTTC. This sequence encodes CASSQGSYNEQFF.